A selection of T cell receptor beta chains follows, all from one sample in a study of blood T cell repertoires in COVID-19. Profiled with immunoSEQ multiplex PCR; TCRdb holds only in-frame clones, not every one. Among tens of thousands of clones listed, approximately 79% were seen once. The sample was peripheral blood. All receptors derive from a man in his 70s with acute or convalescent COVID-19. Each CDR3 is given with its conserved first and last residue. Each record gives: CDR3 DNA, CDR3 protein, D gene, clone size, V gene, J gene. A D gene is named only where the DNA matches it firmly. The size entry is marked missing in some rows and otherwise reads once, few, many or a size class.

TGCGCCAGCAGCCTACAGGGGTCCGGGGACTACAATGAGCAGTTCTTC	CASSLQGSGDYNEQFF	TRBD1	NA	TRBV5-1	TRBJ2-1
TGTGCCATCGGAACAGGGAAGGGTGAGACCCAGTACTTC	CAIGTGKGETQYF	NA	NA	TRBV10-3	TRBJ2-5
TGTGCCATCAGTGACGGAGTCCAAGAGACCCAGTACTTC	CAISDGVQETQYF	NA	NA	TRBV10-3	TRBJ2-5
TGTGCCAGCACCAACTTGGGCGACAGTAATGAAAAACTGTTTTTT	CASTNLGDSNEKLFF	NA	NA	TRBV21-1	TRBJ1-4
TGTGCCAGCAGCCTACAGCGGGGGGGCAACTCCTACAATGAGCAGTTCTTC	CASSLQRGGNSYNEQFF	TRBD2	few	TRBV4-2	TRBJ2-1
TGCGCCAGCAGCCAAGGAGCGGGGGGATACAATGAGCAGTTCTTC	CASSQGAGGYNEQFF	TRBD2	once	TRBV4-1	TRBJ2-1
TGCGCCAGCAGCTTTGGGGGCTCAATGAACACTGAAGCTTTCTTT	CASSFGGSMNTEAFF	NA	once	TRBV5-1	TRBJ1-1
TGCGGCATAGCGGGGGCATCCCTTTTTGATACGCAGTATTTT	CGIAGASLFDTQYF	TRBD2	NA	TRBV29-1	TRBJ2-3
TGTGCCATCAGTGAGGGACTCTATGGCTACACCTTC	CAISEGLYGYTF	NA	NA	TRBV10-3	TRBJ1-2
TGTGCCATCCCAACCGGGATCCGACCGTACACCGGGGAGCTGTTTTTT	CAIPTGIRPYTGELFF	NA	NA	TRBV19	TRBJ2-2
TGCGCCAGCAGCCCCCGGGGACTAGCGGGGTCTGAGACCCAGTACTTC	CASSPRGLAGSETQYF	TRBD2	NA	TRBV4-1	TRBJ2-5